Each of the 30 T cell receptor delta chains below was sequenced from the same sample in a study of gamma-delta T cells after stem cell transplantation. TCRdb fed the RT-PCR reads into CATT to redo clone calling. The sample holds under 2,000 delta-chain clones, around 16% seen once. What was sequenced was gamma-delta T cells. These receptors came from a human donor. It is not recorded whose cells these are; they may come from a transplant donor.

For this clone: A much larger clone differs by one base, so this may be a read error. The V call is TRDV1, the J call TRDJ1; maybe TRDD2 (5 bases). CDR3 length: 17 amino acids. Trimming removed 0 bases at V and 4 bases at J, with 18 bases between. The germline gives CDR1 TSWWSYY, CDR2 QGS. The CDR3 region is CALGELVHGLRCDKLIF. CDR3 bases: TGTGCTCTTGGGGAACTAGTTCATGGCCTACGATGCGATAAACTCATCTTT.

This clone was recorded a few times. The genes are TRDV1 and TRDJ1; D call uncertain. The CDR3 spans 19 residues. Germline V gives CDR1 TSWWSYY, CDR2 QGS. V lost 0 bases to trimming and J lost 3 bases, with 23 bases between them. The CDR3 spells CALGELFRAGLKWSDKLIF. In nucleotides, the CDR3 is TGTGCTCTTGGGGAACTATTCCGGGCCGGTCTTAAGTGGTCCGATAAACTCATCTTT.

By share, this clone counts as medium-sized. The chain uses TRDV2 and TRDJ1, with 10 bases identical to TRDD3. The V gene end was trimmed by 3 bases and the J gene end by 1 base; junction bases not matched to a gene: 22. Looked up from germline, CDR1 is GEAIGNYY and CDR2 is EKD. The CDR3 totals 21 residues. The chain's CDR3 is CACDSTCLGDRGAVGTDKLIF. The CDR3 DNA is TGTGCCTGTGACTCTACGTGCCTGGGGGATAGGGGGGCGGTCGGCACCGATAAACTCATCTTT.

In nucleotides, the CDR3 is TGTGCTCTTGGGGAAAGCCCCAGATCTTATTACTGGGGGAGCAGGGGCACCGATAAACTCATCTTT. Its protein product is CALGESPRSYYWGSRGTDKLIF. The chain has TRDV1 and TRDJ1, with TRDD3 matching over 9 bases. The CDR3 covers 22 residues. The V gene's germline CDR1 is TSWWSYY and CDR2 QGS. V lost 2 bases to trimming and J lost 1 base; unmatched junction nucleotides: 23.

A few counts support this clone. Only one base separates this from a far larger clonotype, so it likely reflects a read error. At the DNA level, this CDR3 is encoded by other sequences in the same sample as well. The V gene is TRDV2, the J gene TRDJ3, with 8 bases identical to TRDD3. The CDR3 is 20 amino acids. Germline trimming cut 0 bases from V and 0 bases from J; bases unmatched to any gene: 9. Germline assignment: CDR1 GEAIGNYY and CDR2 EKD. This CDR3 reads CACDTVSGIHSSWDTRQMFF. The CDR3 coding sequence is TGTGCCTGTGACACCGTGTCGGGGATACACAGCTCCTGGGACACCCGACAGATGTTTTTC.

This clone has only a few counts. TCRdb's entry gives the protein of a much larger clone, which mismatches this DNA's translation at residue 6, likely from a read error; the protein reported here is translated from the DNA. Other nucleotide sequences from this sample produce the same CDR3. V is TRDV2 and J is TRDJ1; D gene uncertain. The CDR3 is 16 amino acids. Deletions cut 0 bases from V and 0 bases from J, with 13 bases between. Germline CDR1 is GEAIGNYY and CDR2 is EKD. The CDR3 sequence: CACDTFLYEYTDKLIF. Written as DNA, the CDR3 is TGTGCCTGTGACACCTTTCTCTATGAGTACACCGATAAACTCATCTTT.

Notes on this clone: One junction end disagrees with the germline gene, perhaps due to a read error. V and J are TRDV2 and TRDJ3; tentatively, D is TRDD2 or TRDD3 (5 bases each). Germline CDR1 is GEAIGNYY and CDR2 is EKD. CDR3 length: 21 amino acids. CDR3 protein: CACDTVLGQPLHSLDTRQMFF. DNA for the CDR3: TGTGCCTGTGACACCGTCTTGGGGCAACCCCTACACTCCTTGGACACCCGACAGATGTTTTTC.

Remarks on this clone: Compared with germline, one end of the junction differs, possibly owing to a read error. Other nucleotide sequences from this sample produce the same CDR3. V and J are TRDV1 and TRDJ1; TRDD3 matches at 13 bases. The germline CDR1 and CDR2 sequences are TSWWSYY and QGS. CDR3 size: 22 residues. In DNA, the CDR3 is TGTGCTCTTGGGGAAATTTCCGGAGGCCCCCCACTGGGGGATACGCTGGAGGATAAACTCATCTTC. This translates into CALGEISGGPPLGDTLEDKLIF.

Details on this clone: This is likely an artifact of a read error, given a far larger clone one base away. This chain connects TRDV2 to TRDJ3, with 9 bases that match TRDD3. CDR1 GEAIGNYY and CDR2 EKD come from the germline V gene. The CDR3 runs 20 residues. CDR3 DNA sequence: TGTGCCTGTGACGCCCTAACTGGGGGAGCAAGCTCCTGGGACACCCGAAAGATGTTTTTC. Residues: CACDALTGGASSWDTRKMFF.

The rearrangement uses TRDV2 and TRDJ1; 13 positions agree with TRDD3. Germline trimming cut 4 bases from V and 4 bases from J; bases unmatched to any gene: 8. CDR3 size: 16 residues. Looked up from germline, CDR1 is GEAIGNYY and CDR2 is EKD. CDR3 DNA: TGTGCCTGTGAGCATCTTACTGGGGGATACGGCGATAAACTCATCTTT. This translates into CACEHLTGGYGDKLIF.

The sample holds a few counts of this clone. The rearrangement uses TRDV3 and TRDJ1, with D uncertain. V dropped 4 bases and J dropped 1 base, with 19 bases sitting between them. The CDR3 sequence is 15 residues long. CDR1 and CDR2 (germline): TVYSNPD, GDNSRS (reference sequence). The CDR3 loop is CACESTLPFTDKLIF. The CDR3 DNA is TGTGCCTGTGAGTCGACGCTGCCTTTCACCGATAAACTCATCTTT.

The table lists this clone with a few counts. One end of the junction is discordant with germline, which a read error may explain. V and J are TRDV1 and TRDJ1; D tentatively reads TRDD2 or TRDD3 (5 bases each). The CDR3 sequence is 15 residues long. CDR1 and CDR2 from the germline V gene are TSWWSYY and QGS. Here the CDR3 reads CARGEGPLRTDKLIF. The DNA of the CDR3 is TGTGCTCGTGGGGAAGGACCCCTACGCACCGATAAACTCATCTTT.

The table lists this clone with a few counts. This may come from a read error, since a much larger clone is one base off. The chain has TRDV1 and TRDJ1; 10 bases line up with TRDD3. Germline values: CDR1 TSWWSYY, CDR2 QGS. V dropped 2 bases and J dropped 6; count of bases not matched to a gene: 24. The CDR3 runs to 21 residues. The CDR3 protein is CALGERFPPYWGIRTPNKLIF. CDR3 in DNA: TGTGCTCTTGGGGAAAGGTTTCCCCCCTACTGGGGGATTAGGACACCCAATAAACTCATCTTT.

Notes on this clone: A read error may explain this, as a much larger clone is one base away. The V and J genes are TRDV2 and TRDJ3; 8 bases are a match to TRDD3. The CDR3 is made up of 19 amino acids. Germline CDR1 reads GEAIGNYY; CDR2 reads EKD. The DNA for the CDR3 is TGTGCCTGTGACACCGTACTGGGGGTCAGCTCCTGGGACACCCGACAGTTGTTTTTC. Its protein is CACDTVLGVSSWDTRQLFF.

Turning to this clone: TCRdb assigns this DNA the protein of a much larger clone, which departs from its translation at residue 6; this likely reflects a read error, and the protein shown comes from translating the DNA. The genes are TRDV1 and TRDJ2, with TRDD3 matching 11 bases. Looked up from germline, CDR1 is TSWWSYY and CDR2 is QGS. CDR3 length equals 18 residues. V lost 2 bases and J lost 0; bases outside the gene matches: 5. CDR3 in DNA: TGTGCTCTTGGGGAAAGCTGGGGGATACTTTCTTTGACAGCACAACTCTTCTTT. Encoded protein: CALGESWGILSLTAQLFF.

Details on this clone: A much larger clone differs by one base, so this may be a read error. Other DNA sequences in the sample encode the same CDR3. This chain links TRDV1 with TRDJ1; maybe TRDD3 (5 bases). The CDR3 contains 18 residues. Germline CDR1 and CDR2: TSWWSYY and QGS. CDR3 region: CALGELFSVPRGADKLIF. CDR3 nucleotide sequence: TGTGCTCTCGGGGAGCTTTTTTCCGTTCCCCGGGGAGCCGATAAACTCATCTTT.

On this clone itself: Sequence at one end of the junction differs from germline and may be a read error. The chain links TRDV2 to TRDJ3; a weak D match, TRDD3 (5 bases). The CDR3 is 19 residues long. Germline V gives CDR1 GEAIGNYY, CDR2 EKD. The CDR3 sequence is CACDTVVDLISWDTRQLFF. Here the CDR3 DNA reads TGTGCCTGTGACACCGTCGTGGATTTGATCTCCTGGGACACCCGACAGCTGTTTTTC.

Comment on this clone: This DNA's translation differs at residue 3 from TCRdb's protein, which comes from a much larger clone; a read error is likely, and the protein shown is translated from the DNA. The chain links TRDV3 to TRDJ2, with 13 bases matching TRDD3. Germline assignment: CDR1 TVYSNPD and CDR2 GDNSRS (reference sequence). V was clipped by 4 bases and J by 2 bases; unmatched bases: 7. The CDR3 runs to 16 residues. Here the CDR3 DNA reads TGTGCCTGTACTGGGGGATACGCGAGGTTGACAGCACAACTCTTCTTT. Its protein is CACTGGYARLTAQLFF.

This clone is labeled as large. This CDR3 is also generated by other DNA sequences in the sample. This chain joins TRDV2 and TRDJ3; 10 bases line up with TRDD3. The V and J ends lost 0 bases and 0 bases, in that order; junction bases with no gene match: 10. The CDR3 runs to 21 residues. The germline V gene encodes CDR1 GEAIGNYY and CDR2 EKD. The CDR3 sequence: CACDTVVLGDASSWDTRQMFF. The CDR3 coding sequence is TGTGCCTGTGACACCGTTGTACTGGGGGATGCGAGCTCCTGGGACACCCGACAGATGTTTTTC.

V usage is TRDV1 and J usage is TRDJ1, with D possibly being TRDD3 (5 bases). Looked up from germline, CDR1 is TSWWSYY and CDR2 is QGS. The CDR3 totals 17 residues. V lost 11 bases and J 1 base, leaving 26 bases between the germline ends. The CDR3 DNA reads TGTGCTAGTGGGGAATGCCCAAGGGGGGGCACCACCGATAAACTCATCTTT. Residues: CASGECPRGGTTDKLIF.

In this sample, this clone turned up a few times. A much larger clonotype is one base distant, so this may be a read error. The chain couples TRDV1 to TRDJ1, with 11 bases lining up with TRDD3. The CDR3 is 22 residues long. Germline loops: CDR1 TSWWSYY, CDR2 QGS. CDR3 sequence (DNA): TGTGCTCTTGAGGAACTATCCCCCCTACTACCTCTACTGGGGGATATCCCCGATAAACTCATCTTT. It encodes CALEELSPLLPLLGDIPDKLIF.

Notes on this clone: The protein recorded in TCRdb matches a much larger clone and deviates from this DNA's translation at residue 10, suggesting a read error; the protein here is obtained by translating the DNA. This rearrangement joins TRDV1 to TRDJ1, with 7 bases matching TRDD2. Germline-derived CDR1 and CDR2 are TSWWSYY and QGS. CDR3 length: 18 amino acids. Trimming cost V 2 bases and J 0 bases; bases outside gene matches: 12. The CDR3 nucleotides are TGTGCTCTTGGGGAATTTTCCTACGGTGCCGCCGACACCGATAAACTCATCTTT. Encoded protein: CALGEFSYGAADTDKLIF.

This clone was counted a few times. This could be a read error, since a much larger clone is one nucleotide away. Other DNA sequences in this specimen translate into the identical CDR3. This chain connects TRDV1 to TRDJ1; 11 bases align to TRDD3. Germline CDR1 and CDR2: TSWWSYY and QGS. CDR3 size: 23 residues. The J segment lost 5 bases and the V segment lost 6 bases, leaving 32 bases of the junction unmatched. CDR3 bases: TGTGCTCTTGGACCGCCTAAACGGGCCTTCTCGTATACTGGGGGATATGGCGGGGATAAACTCATCTTT. It is translated as CALGPPKRAFSYTGGYGGDKLIF.

The chain recombines TRDV1 with TRDJ1; D is tentatively TRDD2 or TRDD3 (5 bases each). Germline V gene sequence: CDR1 TSWWSYY, CDR2 QGS. The V and J ends lost 11 bases and 1 base respectively, with 20 bases between them. There are 15 residues in the CDR3. The CDR3 protein is CASGEGPLRTDKLIF. The DNA of the CDR3 is TGTGCTAGTGGGGAAGGACCCCTACGCACCGATAAACTCATCTTT.

Comment on this clone: The junction does not match germline at one end; this may be a read error. The chain recombines TRDV2 with TRDJ3; possible D gene TRDD2, 6 bases. This CDR3 is 18 amino acids long. Germline-derived CDR1 and CDR2 are GEAIGNYY and EKD. The CDR3 is CACDPLVVPSYYTLQMFF. The CDR3 DNA reads as TGTGCCTGTGACCCCCTGGTGGTCCCCTCCTACTACACCCTACAGATGTTTTTC.

The chain couples TRDV2 to TRDJ2, with 8 bases aligning to TRDD3. The DNA end is a closer match to TRDJ1, so the J assignment may be wrong. CDR1 and CDR2 from the germline V gene are GEAIGNYY and EKD. The CDR3 has 17 residues. The CDR3 reads CACDTRLGATSTDKLIF. DNA for the CDR3: TGTGCCTGTGACACGAGACTGGGGGCCACCTCCACCGATAAACTCATCTTT.

With regard to this clone: A far larger clone is one base from this, pointing to a likely read error. The sample has other DNA sequences that encode this CDR3 too. V usage is TRDV2 and J usage is TRDJ3; possibly TRDD3 for D (5 bases). V shed 0 bases and J shed 0 bases, with 17 bases lying between them. This CDR3 comprises 20 residues. In germline, CDR1 is GEAIGNYY, CDR2 EKD. CDR3 amino acids: CACDTVYALPSSWDTRQMFF. CDR3 nucleotides: TGTGCCTGTGACACCGTATACGCCCTGCCGAGCTCCTGGGACACCCGACAGATGTTTTTC.

Worth noting for this clone: Since a far larger clone is one base different, this is likely a read error. V and J are TRDV2 and TRDJ3; 10 bases align to TRDD3. The CDR3 is 23 residues long. Looked up from germline, CDR1 is GEAIGNYY and CDR2 is EKD. The CDR3 DNA sequence: TGTGCCTGTGACACCGGAGCCCGGGGCGTTGGGGGATACCCCCCCTGGGACACCCGACAGGTGTTTTTC. Amino acid sequence: CACDTGARGVGGYPPWDTRQVFF.

By sample share, this clone is large (0.1 to 1%). Other DNA sequences within the sample encode an identical CDR3. The V gene is TRDV1, the J gene TRDJ1, with 10 positions matching TRDD3. V was pared by 1 base and J by 1 base, with 15 bases of the junction left unmatched. The CDR3 is 20 amino acids. From germline, CDR1 is TSWWSYY and CDR2 QGS. CDR3 sequence: CALGEHANFVTGGSTDKLIF. Written as DNA, the CDR3 is TGTGCTCTTGGGGAACACGCCAACTTCGTCACTGGGGGATCCACCGATAAACTCATCTTT.

This clone was seen more than once but under ten times. Only one base separates this from a far larger clonotype, so it likely reflects a read error. The chain carries TRDV2 and TRDJ2, with TRDD3 identical over 10 bases. CDR1 and CDR2 from the germline V gene are GEAIGNYY and EKD. This CDR3 region has 19 residues. CDR3 sequence reads: CACDTLTGGDTQRTARLFF. The CDR3 nucleotides read TGTGCCTGTGACACCCTAACTGGGGGGGATACGCAAAGGACAGCACGACTCTTCTTT.